One sample yielded the 5 T cell receptor beta chains listed below, sequenced in a study of cytomegalovirus exposure and HLA in healthy donors. Primers: 60 Vbeta forward and 13 Jbeta reverse. Profiled with immunoSEQ multiplex PCR; TCRdb holds only in-frame clones, not every one. The data show approximately 170,000 clones, roughly 80% seen once. Sequencing used PBMCs. These receptors came from a human donor in good health.

This sequence joins TRBV27 and TRBJ2-1, with 10 bases lining up with TRBD2. This CDR3 is 18 amino acids long. Trimming cost V 2 bases and J 0 bases; bases outside gene matches: 7. Germline V gene data show CDR1 as MNHEY and CDR2 as SMNVEV (reference sequence). The CDR3 sequence: CASSLASGGQRSYNEQFF. CDR3 in DNA: TGTGCCAGCAGTTTAGCTAGCGGGGGCCAACGCTCCTACAATGAGCAGTTCTTC.

The chain has TRBV7-9 and TRBJ2-2; possibly TRBD2 for D (5 bases). This CDR3 region has 15 residues. V was pared by 10 bases and J by 3 bases, with 18 bases between. Per germline, CDR1 SEHNR and CDR2 FQNEAQ (reference sequence). The DNA of the CDR3 is TGTGCCATGTCTGGGAGTGGGAGTCACACCGGGGAGCTGTTTTTT. Translated: CAMSGSGSHTGELFF.

The chain recombines TRBV6-6 with TRBJ1-2; D not certain. The CDR3 is 13 amino acids. Germline V CDR1 and CDR2: MNHNY, SVGAGI (reference sequence). V was trimmed by 0 bases and J by 8 bases, leaving 10 bases between them. The CDR3 loop reads CASSYSALGGYTF. The CDR3 bases are TGTGCCAGCAGTTACTCTGCCCTCGGGGGCTACACCTTC.

The chain uses TRBV27 and TRBJ1-6, with D unclear. Germline CDR1 MNHEY, CDR2 SMNVEV (reference sequence). V gave up 5 bases and J gave up 14 bases, with 7 bases separating them. The CDR3 covers 10 residues. The CDR3 nucleotides are TGTGCCAGCAGTCCAGACACCCTCCACTTT. Protein sequence: CASSPDTLHF.

A few counts support this clone. V and J are TRBV2 and TRBJ1-2, with TRBD1 matching 9 bases. Trimming took 6 bases from V and 4 from J; bases not matched to a gene: 9. This CDR3 is built from 15 residues. CDR1 SNHLY and CDR2 FYNNEI come from the germline V gene. The CDR3 loop is CASRELQGARYGYTF. The CDR3 region has the DNA TGTGCCAGCAGAGAATTACAGGGGGCGCGCTATGGCTACACCTTC.